This T cell receptor beta chain was captured by sequencing in a study of shared T cell receptors in the human thymus. Data came from immunoSEQ multiplex PCR; TCRdb stores just in-frame clones and leaves some out. Seen here are 700,000 to 750,000 clones, approximately 83% observed once, and the top ten hold roughly 0.01%. With 0 bases removed from V and 2 bases from J, the gap between germline ends came to 8 bases. CDR3 size: 14 residues. Germline V CDR1 and CDR2: SGHRS, YFSETQ. These data are also associated with another study on human thymus T cells. From that report: Serving as donors were healthy Finnish infants, each of whom was having open corrective surgery for congenital heart defects.

The material sequenced was thymocytes. The V and J genes are TRBV5-1 and TRBJ1-2; D uncertain. This receptor was obtained from a girl younger than two with a congenital heart defect. The CDR3 DNA reads TGCGCCAGCAGCTTGGATGGTCTAAACTATGGCTACACCTTC. Protein product: CASSLDGLNYGYTF.